This T cell receptor beta chain was identified in a study of early T cells in non-severe SARS-CoV-2 infection. The overall study: Unpaired chains resulted from sequencing bulk RNA of unsorted whole blood. Whole-study results and caveats: A preference for anti-spike CD8 responses marked VDJdb matching, which missed private and CD4 specificities.

Ten or more counts support this clonotype. Its antigen remains unknown. Molecules of cDNA were individually given unique molecular identifiers that were attached to them. MiXCR, run by TCRdb on the 5' RACE reads, gives a single entry per CDR3 protein. The data hold tens of thousands of distinct CDR3 sequences, with approximately 6% observed a single time. CDR1 MDHEN and CDR2 SYDVKM come from the germline V gene. V lost 3 bases, J lost 12 bases, and 4 bases stayed unmatched. This CDR3 comprises 13 residues. The genes are TRBV28 and TRBJ2-1; 11 bases line up with TRBD2. The sequencing input was whole blood. The source of this sequence is an adult who was a healthcare worker with PCR-confirmed SARS-CoV-2 infection or an uninfected control (not recorded which). CDR3 sequence: CASSLTSGNVQFF. The CDR3 DNA is TGTGCCAGCAGTTTGACTAGCGGGAACGTGCAGTTCTTC.